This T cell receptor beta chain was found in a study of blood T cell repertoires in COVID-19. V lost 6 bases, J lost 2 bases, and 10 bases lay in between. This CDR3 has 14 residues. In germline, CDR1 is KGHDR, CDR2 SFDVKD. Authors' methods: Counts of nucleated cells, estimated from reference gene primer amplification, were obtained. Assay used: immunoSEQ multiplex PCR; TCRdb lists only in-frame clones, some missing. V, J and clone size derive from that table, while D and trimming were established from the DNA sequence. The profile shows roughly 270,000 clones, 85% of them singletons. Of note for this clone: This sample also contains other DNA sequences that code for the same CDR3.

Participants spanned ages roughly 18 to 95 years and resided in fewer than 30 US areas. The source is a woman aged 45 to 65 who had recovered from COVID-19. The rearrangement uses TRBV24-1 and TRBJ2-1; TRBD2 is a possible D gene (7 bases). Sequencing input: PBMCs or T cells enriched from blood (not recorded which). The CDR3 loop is CATSRGGTYNEQFF. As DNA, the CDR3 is TGTGCCACCAGTAGGGGGGGGACCTACAATGAGCAGTTCTTC.